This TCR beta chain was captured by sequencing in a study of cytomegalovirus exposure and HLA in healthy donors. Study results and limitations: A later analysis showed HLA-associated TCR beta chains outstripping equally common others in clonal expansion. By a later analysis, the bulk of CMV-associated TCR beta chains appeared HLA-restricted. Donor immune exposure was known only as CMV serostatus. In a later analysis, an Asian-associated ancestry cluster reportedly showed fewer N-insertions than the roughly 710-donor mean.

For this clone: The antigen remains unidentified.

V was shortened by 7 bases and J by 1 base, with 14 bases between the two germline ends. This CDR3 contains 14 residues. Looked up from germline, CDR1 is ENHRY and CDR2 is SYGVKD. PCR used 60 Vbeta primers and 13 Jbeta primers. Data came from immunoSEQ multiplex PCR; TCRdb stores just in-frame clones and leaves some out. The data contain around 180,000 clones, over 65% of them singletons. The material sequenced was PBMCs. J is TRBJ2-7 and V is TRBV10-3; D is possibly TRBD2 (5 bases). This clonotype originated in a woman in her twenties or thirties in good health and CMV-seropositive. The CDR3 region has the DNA TGTGCCATCACACCGGGGAGAGATTCCTACGAGCAGTACTTC. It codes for CAITPGRDSYEQYF.